A selection of T cell receptor beta chains follows, all from one sample in a study of cytomegalovirus exposure and HLA in healthy donors. Some clones are missing from TCRdb's copy, which holds only in-frame ones; the method was immunoSEQ multiplex PCR. The sample contains some 160,000 clones, 75% to 80% of which appear only once. Input material: PBMCs. Receptors were obtained from a woman aged 35 to 49 in good health and CMV-seronegative. Both conserved end residues are part of each CDR3. Fields, in order: V gene, J gene, CDR3 protein.

>TRBV2|TRBJ2-2
CASSVERGDTGELFF
>TRBV7-2|TRBJ1-4
CASSLLFIREKLFF
>TRBV28|TRBJ2-1
CASSLVGQGLGEQFF
>TRBV9|TRBJ1-2
CASSAPNRVHYGYTF
>TRBV15|TRBJ1-3
CATSSWTGVDGNTIYF
>TRBV5-1|TRBJ1-1
CASQPDSSYLEAFF
>TRBV10-3|TRBJ2-3
CAIGRGGGTDTQYF
>TRBV19|TRBJ1-2
CASSEAFSNYGYTF
>TRBV25-1|TRBJ2-5
CASIRLAGGQETQYF
>TRBV6-1|TRBJ1-1
CASSAYLEKTEAFF